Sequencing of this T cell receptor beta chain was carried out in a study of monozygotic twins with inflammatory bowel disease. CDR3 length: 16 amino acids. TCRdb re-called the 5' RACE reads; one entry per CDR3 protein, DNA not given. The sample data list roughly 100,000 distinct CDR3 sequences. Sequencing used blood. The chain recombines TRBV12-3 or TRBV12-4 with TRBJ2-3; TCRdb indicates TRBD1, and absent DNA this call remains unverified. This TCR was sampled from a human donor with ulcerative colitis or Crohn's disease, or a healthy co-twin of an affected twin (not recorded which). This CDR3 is CASSFTWDAVMDTQYF.